This T cell receptor (beta chain) emerged from a study of cytomegalovirus exposure and HLA in healthy donors. PCR primers comprised 60 Vbeta and 13 Jbeta primers. As processed by the authors: Later work found 65 million to 100 million unique TCR beta chains, with 9.5 million to 12 million shared. Data came from immunoSEQ multiplex PCR; TCRdb stores just in-frame clones and leaves some out. V and J calls and clone size are copied from that table; D and trimming were computed from the DNA. The repertoire holds 130,000 to 150,000 clones, with under 80% as singletons. With V trimmed by 5 bases and J by 2 bases, 3 bases remained unmatched. Germline V gene lookup returns CDR1 SGHTA and CDR2 FQGTGA. The CDR3 is made up of 15 amino acids. This clone was recorded once. What it recognizes is unknown. The identical CDR3 is also encoded by other nucleotide sequences in the sample. Points from the study as a whole: Roughly even sequencing depth across donors was the assumption behind the presence/absence analyses. Later, an analysis found that common viral pathogens appeared to be linked with several of the most significant clusters. Trimming of TCR beta V- and J-genes showed a link, identified in a later analysis, to a missense DCLRE1C variant.

The chain carries TRBV7-3 and TRBJ2-2; 9 nucleotides align to TRBD1. The clonotype originates from a woman between 50 and 59 years old in good health and CMV-seropositive. Sample: PBMCs. The CDR3 protein is CASSLDRGNTGELFF. CDR3 sequence (DNA): TGTGCCAGCAGCCTGGACAGGGGAAACACCGGGGAGCTGTTTTTT.